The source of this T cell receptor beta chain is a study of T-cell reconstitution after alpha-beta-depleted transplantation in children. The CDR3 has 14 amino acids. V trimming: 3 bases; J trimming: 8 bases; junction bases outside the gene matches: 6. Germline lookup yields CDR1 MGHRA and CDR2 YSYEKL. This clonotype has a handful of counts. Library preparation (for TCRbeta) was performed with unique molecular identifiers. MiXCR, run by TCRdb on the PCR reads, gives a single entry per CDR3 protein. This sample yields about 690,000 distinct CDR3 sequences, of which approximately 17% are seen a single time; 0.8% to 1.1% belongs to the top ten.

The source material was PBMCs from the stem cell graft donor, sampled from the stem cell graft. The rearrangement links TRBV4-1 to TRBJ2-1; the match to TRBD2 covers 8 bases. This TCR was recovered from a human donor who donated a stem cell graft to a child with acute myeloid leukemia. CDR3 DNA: TGCGCCAGCAGCCAGGCGGGGGGCGGCTATGAGCAGTTCTTC. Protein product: CASSQAGGGYEQFF.